Shown below are 6 T cell receptor beta chains from a single sample sequenced in a study of CD8+CD57+ T cells in acquired aplastic anemia. Profiling that covered TCR beta VDJ and CDR3 relied on genomic DNA as its template. TCRdb recomputed calls from the reads with MiXCR, one row per CDR3 protein. The table records roughly 420,000 distinct CDR3 sequences, under 80% of them present only once. Specimen: sorted CD4+, CD8+, or CD8+CD57+ T cells (not recorded which) from PBMCs. The source of these receptors is a human donor in good health, serving as a control.

This clonotype was counted a single time. This may arise from a read error, as a much more abundant clone is one base away. This chain joins TRBV7-2 and TRBJ1-3, with 8 bases aligning to TRBD1. Germline lookup yields CDR1 SGHTA and CDR2 FQGNSA. CDR3 length: 17 residues. The V gene end was trimmed by 5 bases and the J gene end by 3 bases; junction bases not matched to a gene: 12. The CDR3, as DNA: TGTGCCAGCAGCCTTGGACAGGGAAGGAGTGGTGGAAACACCATATATTTT. Translating it yields CASSLGQGRSGGNTIYF.

Comments on this clonotype: One junction end disagrees with the germline gene, perhaps due to a read error. This chain uses TRBV2 with TRBJ2-1; 9 positions match TRBD2. The germline CDR1 and CDR2 sequences are SNHLY and FYNNEI. CDR3 length equals 17 residues. CDR3 residues: CASSLRGGRGGYNEKFF. As DNA, the CDR3 is TGTGCCAGCAGCCTACGGGGGGGGCGGGGGGGCTATAATGAGAAGTTCTTC.

The chain employs TRBV29-1 and TRBJ1-1; D not resolved. The CDR3 runs to 12 residues. The V and J ends lost 5 bases and 1 base respectively, with 8 bases between them. Germline V gene sequence: CDR1 SQVTM, CDR2 ANQGSEA. The CDR3 loop is CSVNSGNTEAFF. The CDR3 coding sequence is TGCAGCGTTAATTCGGGGAACACTGAAGCTTTCTTT.

In the case of this clonotype: The CDR3 does not close with the conserved phenylalanine or tryptophan, likely indicating a read error. The DNA is omitted, as the CDR3 cannot be located on it reliably, and the CDR3 follows TCRdb's listing. The genes are TRBV7-2 and TRBJ1-3; the table's D gene call, TRBD1, was not cross checked with the DNA. CDR1 SGHTA and CDR2 FQGNSA come from the germline V gene. The CDR3 totals 13 residues, both ends included. This chain's CDR3 is CASSLTGGKTTQY.

In the case of this clonotype: The junction departs from the called germline gene at one end, perhaps through a read error. The chain combines TRBV20-1 with TRBJ2-1, with TRBD1 matching 10 bases. Germline-derived CDR1 and CDR2 are DFQATT and SNEGSKA (reference sequence). This CDR3 is 11 amino acids long. In DNA, the CDR3 is TGCAGTGCCGGGACAGGGGCCGACGAGCTCTTC. Its protein product is CSAGTGADELF.

The chain joins TRBV7-2 to TRBJ1-3; TRBD1 matches at 7 bases. This CDR3 is built from 15 residues. Trimming removed 4 bases from V and 4 bases from J; junction bases left unmatched: 7. In germline, CDR1 is SGHTA, CDR2 FQGNSA. CDR3 in amino acids: CASSWETGRGNTIYF. CDR3 sequence (DNA): TGTGCCAGCAGCTGGGAGACAGGGAGAGGAAACACCATATATTTT.